This is a list of T cell receptor beta chains from one sample in a study of T-cell memory formation after mild COVID-19. TCRdb reanalysed the 5' RACE reads using MiXCR and keeps one entry per CDR3 protein. The sample includes 300,000 to 400,000 distinct CDR3 sequences, 10% to 15% of them seen just once. Sequences were obtained from PBMCs or a T cell subset sorted from them (not recorded which). These receptors came from a young man who had mild COVID-19 (a few samples of this study predate the infection). Cell type and time point are not known. CDR3s include the opening cysteine and the closing phenylalanine or tryptophan. D genes are given only for firm matches. Only part of the rows carry a size: once, few, many, or a class if the clone is expanded.

D gene	clone size	V gene	J gene	CDR3 DNA	CDR3 protein
.	few	TRBV7-9	TRBJ2-7	TGTGCCAGCAGCTTATTCGGGGGAGACGAGCAGTACTTC	CASSLFGGDEQYF
.	few	TRBV11-3	TRBJ2-7	TGTGCCAGCGGGGGGGACAGTTCCTACGAGCAGTACTTC	CASGGDSSYEQYF
TRBD2	few	TRBV6-2/TRBV6-3	TRBJ2-1	TGTGCCAGCGGAGAAGGACTAGCGGGGGACCATGAGCAGTTCTTC	CASGEGLAGDHEQFF
.	few	TRBV20-1	TRBJ2-7	TGCAGTGCCCCCCCTGGCGGAGCGAGAGCCTCCGAGCAGTACTTC	CSAPPGGARASEQYF
.	.	TRBV6-5	TRBJ2-1	TGTGCCAGCAGTTACTCATACAGGGCCTATGAGCAGTTCTTC	CASSYSYRAYEQFF
TRBD2	.	TRBV7-9	TRBJ2-3	TGTGCCAGCAGCCCCCGAGCGGGGGGCAGCACAGATACGCAGTATTTT	CASSPRAGGSTDTQYF
.	few	TRBV6-2/TRBV6-3	TRBJ1-6	TGTGCCAGCACGACGCAGCAGGGAGGTTCGGCCCTCCACTTT	CASTTQQGGSALHF
.	.	TRBV7-2	TRBJ2-1	TGTGCCAGCAGCTTAGTCGCGGACTCCTACAATGAGCAGTTCTTC	CASSLVADSYNEQFF
TRBD2	few	TRBV20-1	TRBJ2-5	TGCAGTGCTACTAGGAAGGCTAGCGGGGTTCAAGAGACCCAGTACTTC	CSATRKASGVQETQYF
.	few	TRBV11-2	TRBJ2-3	TGTGCCAGCAGCTCAGTAGGGCTAGCAGCAGATACGCAGTATTTT	CASSSVGLAADTQYF
.	.	TRBV21-1	TRBJ2-5	TGTGCCAGCAGCAAAGCGTATGTCTCCGGGACAGGGGGCGGAAAGGAAGAGACCCAGTACTTC	CASSKAYVSGTGGGKEETQYF
TRBD2	.	TRBV29-1	TRBJ2-7	TGCAGCGTTGGAGAAGGACTAGCGGCTTCCACGGGCGAGCAGTACTTC	CSVGEGLAASTGEQYF
.	few	TRBV9	TRBJ2-3	TGTGCCAGCAGCGACCCCCGGACCAGCGTCGGAGATACGCAGTATTTT	CASSDPRTSVGDTQYF
.	few	TRBV5-4	TRBJ2-5	TGTGCCAGCAGCCTCCGCGGGATGCAAGAGACCCAGTACTTC	CASSLRGMQETQYF
.	.	TRBV7-2	TRBJ1-6	TGTGCCAGCAGCTTAGACCAGGTTAGGTCCCTCCACTTT	CASSLDQVRSLHF
.	many	TRBV12-3/TRBV12-4	TRBJ1-1	TGTGCCAGCAGTTTTGTAGGGGTTGACACTGAAGCTTTCTTT	CASSFVGVDTEAFF
TRBD1	many	TRBV4-1	TRBJ2-1	TGCGCCAGCACCCCCGGGACAGGGGTTGTCTTCTTC	CASTPGTGVVFF
.	few	TRBV18	TRBJ2-7	TGTGCCAGCTCACCACGACCGCTGTACGAGCAGTACTTC	CASSPRPLYEQYF
.	.	TRBV7-9	TRBJ1-4	TGTGCCAGCAGCTTAACCAGGGGCGGTGAAAAACTGTTTTTT	CASSLTRGGEKLFF
.	.	TRBV4-1	TRBJ2-2	TGCGCCAGCAGCCCACAGGGAGGGTCGGGGGAGCTGTTTTTT	CASSPQGGSGELFF
.	.	TRBV5-6	TRBJ1-6	TGTGCCAGCAGGCGGGCAAGCTATAATTCACCCCTCCACTTT	CASRRASYNSPLHF
.	few	TRBV6-5	TRBJ1-2	TGTGCCAGCAGTTACGGCATACTAACGGGAGGCTACACCTTC	CASSYGILTGGYTF
.	many	TRBV12-3/TRBV12-4	TRBJ2-2	TGTGCCAGCAGTTTCGGCTTAAACACCGGGGAGCTGTTTTTT	CASSFGLNTGELFF
.	.	TRBV15	TRBJ2-1	TGTGCCACCAGCACACAAAGGGAGGTCTACAATGAGCAGTTCTTC	CATSTQREVYNEQFF
TRBD2	.	TRBV7-2	TRBJ2-4	TGTGCCAGCAGCTTGGGGGGGTCGGCCAAAAACATTCAGTACTTC	CASSLGGSAKNIQYF
.	few	TRBV28	TRBJ2-3	TGTGCCAGCAGTGGGGACACCTATACGCAGTATTTT	CASSGDTYTQYF
.	many	TRBV5-5	TRBJ1-3	TGTGCCAGCAGCCCTCATCTCGAAGGAAACACCATATATTTT	CASSPHLEGNTIYF
.	few	TRBV5-1	TRBJ1-1	TGCGCCAGCAGCTGGACCGGGGGTGAAGCTTTCTTT	CASSWTGGEAFF
.	.	TRBV6-6	TRBJ1-2	TGTGCCAGCAGTTACTCTCTACCGTCCTATGGCTACACCTTC	CASSYSLPSYGYTF
.	.	TRBV20-1	TRBJ2-5	TGCAGTGCTAGAGTCGTGGGGGTCCTCGTGGAGACCCAGTACTTC	CSARVVGVLVETQYF
.	.	TRBV19	TRBJ1-5	TGTGCCAGTAGTTGGTCAGCCTATAGCAATCAGCCCCAGCATTTT	CASSWSAYSNQPQHF
.	.	TRBV15	TRBJ1-5	TGTGCCACCAGCATCCCCACAGCCCCCTATCAGCCCCAGCATTTT	CATSIPTAPYQPQHF
TRBD1	many	TRBV5-6	TRBJ2-7	TGTGCCAGCAGCCTGACAGGGTTAGACGAGCAGTACTTC	CASSLTGLDEQYF
.	.	TRBV7-2	TRBJ1-3	TGTGCCAGCAGCCCCCCCAGGGGCGGCTCTGGAAACACCATATATTTT	CASSPPRGGSGNTIYF
.	few	TRBV3-1	TRBJ2-3	TGTGCCAGCAGCCAAGGGTTGTTTGATACGCAGTATTTT	CASSQGLFDTQYF
.	.	TRBV7-2	TRBJ2-3	TGTGCCGCCAGCGGTGCTAGCGTCACAGATACGCAGTATTTT	CAASGASVTDTQYF
.	.	TRBV29-1	TRBJ2-7	TGCAGCGAGAGGCGGTCCGAGGGCCACTACGAGCAGTACTTC	CSERRSEGHYEQYF
.	.	TRBV20-1	TRBJ1-1	TGCAGTGCTAGAACCCCGTTGGGCACTGAAGCTTTCTTT	CSARTPLGTEAFF
.	few	TRBV5-1	TRBJ1-1	TGCGCCAGCAGCTTAATAGTGAACACTGAAGCTTTCTTT	CASSLIVNTEAFF
.	.	TRBV7-8	TRBJ2-5	TGTGCCAGCAGCCCCCGTGGGGTAGCGAATTTGGAGACCCAGTACTTC	CASSPRGVANLETQYF
TRBD1	few	TRBV7-2	TRBJ2-5	TGTGCCAGCAGCCCCGACAGGGGAAACCAAGAGACCCAGTACTTC	CASSPDRGNQETQYF
.	few	TRBV10-2	TRBJ2-5	TGCGCCAGCAGTGAGGCCGGCGGGACCCAGTACTTC	CASSEAGGTQYF
.	few	TRBV7-9	TRBJ1-3	TGTGCCAGCAGCTCCTCCACCCGGAACACCATATATTTT	CASSSSTRNTIYF
.	few	TRBV7-9	TRBJ2-1	TGTGCCGGGTCGAAGGATGAGCAGTTCTTC	CAGSKDEQFF
TRBD1	many	TRBV12-3/TRBV12-4	TRBJ1-1	TGTGCCAGCAGTTTCGACAGGGCCACTGAAGCTTTCTTT	CASSFDRATEAFF
.	.	TRBV5-1	TRBJ2-5	TGCGCCAGCAGCTTCAACCCGGGACCACCGCTCCAAGAGACCCAGTACTTC	CASSFNPGPPLQETQYF
TRBD1	.	TRBV2	TRBJ1-5	TGTGCCAGCAGCGAGGACAGGGGGGTCATTCAGCCCCAGCATTTT	CASSEDRGVIQPQHF
.	few	TRBV11-2	TRBJ1-3	TGTGCCAGCAGACGTCTTGGGGCCCTAAGCTCTGGAAACACCATATATTTT	CASRRLGALSSGNTIYF
.	few	TRBV4-1	TRBJ1-1	TGCGCCAGCAGCCAAATTGTCTTAGGGCGGAGAGACACTGAAGCTTTCTTT	CASSQIVLGRRDTEAFF
.	many	TRBV7-3	TRBJ1-1	TGTGCCAGCAGCTTGATACAGGGCGCTGAAGCTTTCTTT	CASSLIQGAEAFF
.	many	TRBV4-1	TRBJ2-2	TGCGCCAGCAGGGACTTCCGGGGAGAGAACACCGGGGAGCTGTTTTTT	CASRDFRGENTGELFF
.	.	TRBV4-3	TRBJ1-2	TGCGCCAGCAGTCAAGCCAACCGGGGGTATGGCTACACCTTC	CASSQANRGYGYTF
.	.	TRBV5-1	TRBJ1-1	TGCGCCAGCAGCTTGACGACCGGGAACACTGAAGCTTTCTTT	CASSLTTGNTEAFF
.	.	TRBV25-1	TRBJ1-1	TGTGCCAGCACCCGCCCAGGGTTGAACACTGAAGCTTTCTTT	CASTRPGLNTEAFF
TRBD2	.	TRBV6-2/TRBV6-3	TRBJ2-7	TGTGCCAGCAGTTTTAGCGGGGCGCCCTACGAGCAGTACTTC	CASSFSGAPYEQYF